This T cell receptor beta chain was sequenced for a study of blood T cell repertoires in COVID-19. Study as a whole: Sites across the United States, Italy and Spain contributed samples from acute and convalescent COVID-19. Sources were T cells, B-cell-depleted T cells, or PBMCs; the material itself was cDNA or gDNA.

This clone was found a few times. Original processing notes: Estimation of nucleated cell counts relied on the amplification of reference gene primers. Sequenced by immunoSEQ multiplex PCR; TCRdb stores in-frame clones only, minus some. V, J and clone size are those of that table, while D and trimming were read from the DNA. The data show 150,000 to 190,000 clones, 76% seen once. Sequenced material: peripheral blood. The TCR sequence derives from an elderly woman with acute or convalescent COVID-19.

The CDR3 nucleotides read TGTGCTAGTGGTTCGCTCCCGGGACTAGGCGATGGCTACACCTTC. It translates to CASGSLPGLGDGYTF. The chain couples TRBV12-5 to TRBJ1-2, with a tentative D call TRBD1 (5 bases). The CDR3 totals 15 residues. The germline gives CDR1 LGHNT, CDR2 FRNRAP. Trimming stripped 4 bases from V and 6 bases from J, with 18 bases between.